The 11 T cell receptor beta chains in this list originate from one sample, sequenced in a study of T cells after yellow fever vaccination. Each CDR3 protein gets one entry after TCRdb re-called the 5' RACE reads with MiXCR. The sample lists some 390,000 distinct CDR3 sequences, over 15% occurring once. The sequencing here drew on PBMCs, taken before the yellow fever booster vaccination. All receptors come from a man between 18 and 29 years old who received the YFV17D yellow fever vaccine.

The chain joins TRBV11-2 to TRBJ2-5; 8 bases fit TRBD1. The germline V gene encodes CDR1 SGHAT and CDR2 FQNNGV. The CDR3 contains 16 residues. Unmatched junction bases numbered 13, after V lost 5 bases and J lost 5 bases. The CDR3 nucleotides read TGTGCCAGCAGCCCCCGGACAGGGAATGTGAGGGAGACCCAGTACTTC. It yields the protein CASSPRTGNVRETQYF.

This clonotype has ten or more counts. The chain recombines TRBV5-1 with TRBJ1-3, with D unresolved. CDR1 is SGHRS, CDR2 YFSETQ, per germline. V shed 1 base and J shed 0 bases, with 8 bases lying between them. CDR3 length equals 15 residues. CDR3 residues: CASSLTANSGNTIYF. The CDR3 coding sequence is TGCGCCAGCAGCTTGACGGCAAACTCTGGAAACACCATATATTTT.

This clonotype has a handful of counts. CDR3 region: CASSLAQGSTDTQYF. Here the CDR3 DNA reads TGTGCCAGCAGCTTAGCGCAGGGTTCCACAGATACGCAGTATTTT. The chain recombines TRBV7-9 with TRBJ2-3, with a possible D match to TRBD1 (5 bases). CDR3 length: 15 amino acids. Trimming cost V 0 bases and J 2 bases, with 9 bases left between them. In germline, CDR1 is SEHNR, CDR2 FQNEAQ (reference sequence).

At least ten counts were recorded for this clonotype. The chain employs TRBV20-1 and TRBJ2-5, with 7 bases aligning to TRBD2. The germline V gene encodes CDR1 DFQATT and CDR2 SNEGSKA (reference sequence). With V trimmed by 4 bases and J by 5 bases, 13 bases remained unmatched. This CDR3 has 15 residues. Written as DNA, the CDR3 is TGCAGTGCTACCCCTACGGGGGGACCGAGGGAGACCCAGTACTTC. Translated: CSATPTGGPRETQYF.

This rearrangement joins TRBV18 to TRBJ1-1; 8 bases fit TRBD1. The length of the CDR3 is 15 residues. CDR1 KGHSH and CDR2 LQKENI come from the germline V gene. With 3 bases clipped from V and 3 bases from J, the junction kept 6 bases outside the gene matches. CDR3 in DNA: TGTGCCAGCTCACCCAATGGACAGGGTTACACTGAAGCTTTCTTT. It translates to CASSPNGQGYTEAFF.

This clonotype has only a few counts. The chain carries TRBV6-6 and TRBJ1-1; no reliable D call. The length of the CDR3 is 10 residues. The germline V gene has CDR1 MNHNY and CDR2 SVGAGI (reference sequence). V dropped 3 bases and J dropped 9 bases, with 5 bases sitting between them. The CDR3 region has the DNA TGTGCCAGCAGTTATAGCCAAGCTTTCTTT. It specifies CASSYSQAFF.

The chain combines TRBV6-2 or TRBV6-3 with TRBJ2-1, with TRBD2 identical over 10 bases. V shed 0 bases, J shed 5 bases, and the junction held 4 bases outside the gene matches. The germline V gene has CDR1 MNHEY and CDR2 SVGEGT. The CDR3 consists of 16 residues. CDR3 residues: CASSYSTSGVNNEQFF. The CDR3 DNA reads as TGTGCCAGCAGTTACTCAACTAGCGGGGTAAACAATGAGCAGTTCTTC.

Note on this clonotype: One junction end does not reproduce the germline sequence, and a read error may be involved. V and J are TRBV7-2 and TRBJ2-1; TRBD1 matches at 8 bases. In germline, CDR1 is SGHTA, CDR2 FQGNSA. There are 19 residues in the CDR3. The CDR3 here is CASTLQRRSRDRLDNEQFF. DNA for the CDR3: TGTGCCAGCACCTTACAGAGACGGAGTAGGGACAGGTTGGACAATGAGCAGTTCTTC.

The rearrangement uses TRBV7-2 and TRBJ1-2; D may be TRBD1 (5 bases). Germline CDR1 is SGHTA and CDR2 is FQGNSA. The CDR3 loop spans 12 amino acids. V dropped 2 bases and J dropped 8 bases, with 9 bases sitting between them. The CDR3 bases are TGTGCCAGCAGCTTATTCAGGGACGGCTACACCTTC. Its translation: CASSLFRDGYTF.

The chain links TRBV5-4 to TRBJ1-1; D may be TRBD1 (6 bases). CDR1 and CDR2 (germline): SGHNT, YYREEE (reference sequence). The CDR3 is made up of 14 amino acids. V was trimmed by 2 bases and J by 3 bases, leaving 11 bases between them. CDR3 sequence reads: CASSFGGSDTEAFF. The CDR3 DNA sequence: TGTGCCAGCAGCTTTGGGGGCAGTGACACTGAAGCTTTCTTT.

The rearrangement joins TRBV5-4 to TRBJ1-1; TRBD1 might be the D (6 bases). V was cut by 0 bases and J by 6 bases, with 12 bases left in between. This CDR3 is built from 14 residues. Germline V gene sequence: CDR1 SGHNT, CDR2 YYREEE (reference sequence). The CDR3 DNA reads as TGTGCCAGCAGCTTGGAGGCGGCAGGGGCTGAAGCTTTCTTT. Translating gives CASSLEAAGAEAFF.